A selection of T cell receptor beta chains follows, all from one sample in a study of CD4 and CD8 cells across lung adenocarcinoma regions. TCRdb itself ran the PCR reads through MiXCR, one entry per CDR3 protein. This table holds about 5,500 distinct CDR3 sequences, about half found once. Sequenced sample: CD8+ T cells from the margin of a lung tumor. The origin of the receptors is a male donor with lung adenocarcinoma. The CD4 and CD8 labels of this study may be unreliable. CDR3s include the opening cysteine and the closing phenylalanine or tryptophan. The D gene is left open where the match is weak. Size is omitted from some rows. Given values are once, few, many or a class for expanded clones.

NA	TRBV25-1	TRBJ2-3	TRBD2	CASSEVGGGRGEETQYF	TGTGCCAGCAGTGAGGTGGGTGGGGGGAGGGGAGAAGAGACCCAGTATTTT
NA	TRBV27	TRBJ2-5	NA	CASSSMGYIWETQYF	TGTGCCAGCAGTTCGATGGGTTACATTTGGGAGACCCAGTACTTC
NA	TRBV24-1	TRBJ2-2	NA	CATSGEGVSTDELYF	TGTGCCACCAGTGGAGAGGGGGTAAGCACAGATGAGCTGTATTTT
NA	TRBV7-2	TRBJ2-3	TRBD2	CASSLTSGSAEQYF	TGTGCCAGCAGCTTAACTAGCGGGAGTGCCGAGCAGTACTTT
NA	TRBV12-3/TRBV12-4	TRBJ2-1	NA	CASSLARFGDSDEQFF	TGTGCCAGCAGTTTAGCGCGGTTCGGAGACTCCGATGAGCAGTTCTTC
NA	TRBV20-1	TRBJ2-7	TRBD1	CSAHGQGVGEQYF	TGCAGTGCTCACGGGCAGGGGGTGGGAGAGCAGTACTTC
NA	TRBV6-1	TRBJ2-5	NA	CASRLNQETQYF	TGTGCCAGCAGGCTGAATCAAGAGACCCAGTACTTC
many	TRBV5-8	TRBJ2-1	TRBD2	CASSYSGGAGEQFF	TGTGCCAGCAGCTATAGCGGGGGGGCGGGTGAGCAGTTCTTC
NA	TRBV6-1	TRBJ1-5	NA	CASSEYSSSNQPQHF	TGTGCCAGCAGTGAATATAGCAGTAGCAATCAGCCCCAGCATTTT
NA	TRBV6-1	TRBJ1-4	TRBD1	CASSGYRGTNEKLFF	TGTGCCAGCAGCGGCTACAGGGGCACTAATGAAAAACTGTTTTTT
NA	TRBV7-2	TRBJ2-5	NA	CASSLLVAGGETQYF	TGTGCCAGCAGCTTACTGGTGGCAGGAGGGGAGACCCAGTACTTC
NA	TRBV6-1	TRBJ1-2	NA	CASSPRGGDYYGYTF	TGTGCCAGCAGTCCCCGCGGGGGTGATTATTATGGCTACACCTTC
NA	TRBV6-5	TRBJ2-3	TRBD2	CASSYRQRAGGTQYF	TGTGCCAGCAGTTATCGGCAGCGAGCGGGGGGTACGCAGTATTTT
once	TRBV10-1	TRBJ2-3	TRBD2	CASAGGVGAEDMQYF	TGCGCCAGCGCGGGGGGTGTGGGAGCCGAAGATATGCAGTATTTC
NA	TRBV6-1	TRBJ2-3	NA	CASGEQGRNTETQYF	TGTGCCAGCGGTGAACAGGGGAGGAACACAGAGACGCAGTATTTT